These 3 T cell receptor beta chains were all obtained from the same sample, sequenced in a study of blood T cell repertoires in COVID-19. The protocol was immunoSEQ multiplex PCR, while the TCRdb copy is restricted to in-frame clones and leaves out a portion. The table has around 250,000 clones, approximately 87% seen once; the top ten hold less than 6%. Sequenced input: peripheral blood. All receptors come from a man aged 60-69 years who had recovered from COVID-19.

The CDR3 protein is CASSISTVDSGNTIYF. Here the CDR3 DNA reads TGTGCCAGTAGTATATCAACGGTTGACTCTGGAAACACCATATATTTT. The gene calls are TRBV19 and TRBJ1-3; D gene ambiguous. The CDR3 runs 16 residues. The V and J ends lost 2 bases and 0 bases respectively, with 11 bases between them. CDR1 and CDR2 from the germline V gene are LNHDA and SQIVND (reference sequence).

This rearrangement joins TRBV10-1 to TRBJ1-1; no firm D call. The V gene lost 5 bases and the J gene lost 0 bases, with 13 bases spanning the gap. The germline V gene has CDR1 WNHNN and CDR2 SYGVQD (reference sequence). This CDR3 region has 15 residues. CDR3 bases: TGCGCCAGCAGTAAAAAGACAATGATGAACACTGAAGCTTTCTTT. Protein: CASSKKTMMNTEAFF.

V gene TRBV19 combines with J gene TRBJ2-3, with a possible D match to TRBD2 (6 bases). The CDR3 runs to 16 residues. The V end was cut by 3 bases, the J end by 3 bases, with 16 bases between. Germline V CDR1 and CDR2: LNHDA, SQIVND (reference sequence). CDR3 residues: CASSIGAAGRTDTQYF. CDR3 DNA: TGTGCCAGTAGTATCGGGGCTGCGGGGCGGACAGATACGCAGTATTTT.